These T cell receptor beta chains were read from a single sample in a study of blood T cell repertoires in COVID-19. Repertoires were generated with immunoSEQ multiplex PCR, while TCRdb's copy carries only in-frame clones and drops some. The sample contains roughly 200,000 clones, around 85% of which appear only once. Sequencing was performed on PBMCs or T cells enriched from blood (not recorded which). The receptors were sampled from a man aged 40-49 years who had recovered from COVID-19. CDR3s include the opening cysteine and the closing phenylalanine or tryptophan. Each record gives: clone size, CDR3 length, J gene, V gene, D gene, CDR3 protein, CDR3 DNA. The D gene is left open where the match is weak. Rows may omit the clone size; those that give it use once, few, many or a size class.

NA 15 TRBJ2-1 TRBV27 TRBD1 CASSSGQGGYNEQFF TGTGCCAGCAGCTCCGGACAGGGGGGATACAATGAGCAGTTCTTC
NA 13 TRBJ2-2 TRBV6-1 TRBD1 CASSEALLDRGFF TGTGCCAGCAGTGAAGCGCTTCTAGACAGGGGATTTTTT
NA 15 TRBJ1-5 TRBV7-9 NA CASSSQDAGNQPQHF TGTGCCAGCAGCTCCCAAGACGCGGGCAATCAGCCCCAGCATTTT
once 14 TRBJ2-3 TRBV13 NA CASSSGPRTDTQYF TGTGCCAGCAGCTCCGGTCCTCGCACAGATACGCAGTATTTT
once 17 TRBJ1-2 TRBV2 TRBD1 CASSPGTGRRRDYGYTF TGTGCCAGCAGTCCCGGGACAGGGAGAAGGCGGGACTATGGCTACACCTTC
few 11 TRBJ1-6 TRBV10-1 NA CATAFRSPLHF TGCGCCACCGCGTTCCGTTCACCCCTCCACTTT
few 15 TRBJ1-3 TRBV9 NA CASSQTGTPGNTIYF TGTGCCAGCAGCCAGACCGGGACACCAGGAAACACCATATATTTT
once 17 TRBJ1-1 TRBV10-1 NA CASSEYYRESRDTEAFF TGCGCCAGCAGTGAGTACTACAGGGAATCCCGGGACACTGAAGCTTTCTTT
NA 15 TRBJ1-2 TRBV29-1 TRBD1 CSVLKGQEANYGYTF TGCAGCGTATTGAAGGGACAGGAAGCTAACTATGGCTACACCTTC
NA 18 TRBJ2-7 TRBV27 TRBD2 CASSALGLAGVSSYEQYF TGTGCCAGCAGTGCCCTGGGACTAGCGGGAGTGAGCTCCTACGAGCAGTACTTC
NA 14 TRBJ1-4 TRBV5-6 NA CASTAGGLNEKLFF TGTGCCAGCACCGCCGGTGGACTTAATGAAAAACTGTTTTTT
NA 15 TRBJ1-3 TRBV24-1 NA CATSASDNSGNTIYF TGTGCCACCAGTGCCTCGGACAACTCTGGAAACACCATATATTTT
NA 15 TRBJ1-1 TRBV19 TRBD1 CASSSYSGTGASAFF TGTGCCAGTAGTTCGTACTCCGGGACAGGGGCGTCAGCTTTCTTT
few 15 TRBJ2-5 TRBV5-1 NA CASSVWGTYQETQYF TGCGCCAGCAGCGTTTGGGGGACATACCAAGAGACCCAGTACTTC
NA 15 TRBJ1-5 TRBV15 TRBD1 CATSRAGGGNQPQHF TGTGCCACCAGCAGAGCAGGGGGAGGCAATCAGCCCCAGCATTTT
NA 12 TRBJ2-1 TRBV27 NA CATGGQAHEQFF TGTGCCACAGGGGGGCAGGCCCATGAGCAGTTCTTC
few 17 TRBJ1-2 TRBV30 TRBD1 CAWSRPRQGRLDYGYTF TGTGCCTGGAGTAGACCCCGACAGGGTCGGTTGGACTATGGCTACACCTTC
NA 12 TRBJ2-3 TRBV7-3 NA CASSYGADTQYF TGTGCCAGCAGCTACGGGGCAGATACGCAGTATTTT
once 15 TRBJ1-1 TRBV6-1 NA CASSESHRLPGKAFF TGTGCCAGCAGTGAATCTCATCGGCTTCCAGGGAAAGCTTTCTTT
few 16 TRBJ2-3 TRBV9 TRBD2 CASSPPGGVDADTQYF TGTGCCAGCAGCCCCCCGGGGGGAGTCGACGCAGATACGCAGTATTTT
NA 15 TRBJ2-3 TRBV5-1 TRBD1 CASSSTGERTHTQYF TGCGCCAGCAGCTCCACAGGGGAGCGCACTCATACGCAGTATTTT
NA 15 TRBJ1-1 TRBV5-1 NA CASSLDGGLNTEAFF TGCGCCAGCAGCTTGGATGGGGGCCTGAACACTGAAGCTTTCTTT
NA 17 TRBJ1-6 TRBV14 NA CASSQEGPDRPLGPLHF TGTGCCAGCAGCCAAGAAGGGCCCGACAGGCCTTTAGGGCCCCTCCACTTT
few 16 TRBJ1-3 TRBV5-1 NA CASSLVSVNSGNTIYF TGCGCCAGCAGCTTGGTTTCGGTCAACTCTGGAAACACCATATATTTT
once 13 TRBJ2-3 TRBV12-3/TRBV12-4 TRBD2 CASSQRDTDTQYF TGTGCCAGCAGCCAGCGGGACACAGATACGCAGTATTTT
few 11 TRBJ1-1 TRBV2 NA CASTDGLMAFF TGTGCCAGCACGGACGGACTCATGGCTTTCTTT
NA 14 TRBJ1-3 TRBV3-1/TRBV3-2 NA CASSLTADGNTIYF TGTGCCAGCAGCCTCACAGCGGATGGAAACACCATATATTTT
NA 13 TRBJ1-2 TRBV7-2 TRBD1 CASSPTGTGGYTF TGTGCCAGCAGCCCGACCGGGACAGGTGGCTACACCTTC
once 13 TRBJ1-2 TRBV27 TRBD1 CASSDTGGYGYTF TGTGCCAGCAGCGATACAGGGGGCTATGGCTACACCTTC
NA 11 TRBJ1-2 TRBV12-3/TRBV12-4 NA CASSFGSGYTF TGTGCCAGCAGTTTTGGTAGCGGCTACACCTTC
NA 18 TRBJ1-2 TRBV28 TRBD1 CASSFSQGTGGADYGYTF TGTGCCAGCAGTTTTAGTCAGGGGACAGGGGGCGCTGACTATGGCTACACCTTC
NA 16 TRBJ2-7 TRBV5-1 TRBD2 CASSPTTRTRQNEQYF TGCGCCAGCAGCCCGACAACCAGGACTAGACAAAACGAGCAGTACTTC
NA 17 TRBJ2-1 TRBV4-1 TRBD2 CASSQVPGLADYNEQFF TGCGCCAGCAGCCAAGTGCCCGGACTAGCGGACTACAATGAGCAGTTCTTC
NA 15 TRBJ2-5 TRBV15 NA CATSRDPSGEETQYF TGTGCCACCAGCAGAGATCCTTCAGGGGAGGAGACCCAGTACTTC
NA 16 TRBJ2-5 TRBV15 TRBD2 CATSRDKSSGSQTQYF TGTGCCACCAGCAGAGATAAGTCTAGCGGGAGTCAGACCCAGTACTTC
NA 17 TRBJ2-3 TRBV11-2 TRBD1 CASSLDFRTGHTDTQYF TGTGCCAGCAGCTTAGATTTCCGGACAGGACACACAGATACGCAGTATTTT